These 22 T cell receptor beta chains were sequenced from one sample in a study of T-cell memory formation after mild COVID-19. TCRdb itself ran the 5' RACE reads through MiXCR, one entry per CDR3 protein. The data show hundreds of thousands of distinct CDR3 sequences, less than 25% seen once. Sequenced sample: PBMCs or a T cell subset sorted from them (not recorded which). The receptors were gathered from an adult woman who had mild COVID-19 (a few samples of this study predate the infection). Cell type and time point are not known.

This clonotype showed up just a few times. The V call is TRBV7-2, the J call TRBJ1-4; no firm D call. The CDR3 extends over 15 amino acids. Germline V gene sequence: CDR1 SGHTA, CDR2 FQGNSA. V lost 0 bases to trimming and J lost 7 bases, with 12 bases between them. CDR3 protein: CASSLAYLRVEKLFF. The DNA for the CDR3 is TGTGCCAGCAGCTTAGCGTATCTTCGAGTTGAAAAACTGTTTTTT.

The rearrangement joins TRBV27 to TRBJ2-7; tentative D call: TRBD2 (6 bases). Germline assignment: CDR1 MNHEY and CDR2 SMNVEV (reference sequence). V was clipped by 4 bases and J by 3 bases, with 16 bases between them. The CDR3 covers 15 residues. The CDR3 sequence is CASSWAVETSYEQYF. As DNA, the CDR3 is TGTGCCAGCAGTTGGGCAGTTGAGACTAGCTACGAGCAGTACTTC.

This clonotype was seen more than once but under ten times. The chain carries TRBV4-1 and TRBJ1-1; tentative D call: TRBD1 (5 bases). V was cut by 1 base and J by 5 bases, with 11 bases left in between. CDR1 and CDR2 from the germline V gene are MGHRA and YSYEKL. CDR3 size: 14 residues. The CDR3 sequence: CASSQVEGRTEAFF. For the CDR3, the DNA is TGCGCCAGCAGCCAAGTGGAGGGGAGGACTGAAGCTTTCTTT.

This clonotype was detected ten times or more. Written as DNA, the CDR3 is TGTGCCAGCAGTTTCGGACTAGCGGGGGGCCCCGAGCAGTACTTC. Its translation: CASSFGLAGGPEQYF. This sequence joins TRBV12-3 or TRBV12-4 and TRBJ2-7, with TRBD2 identical over 14 bases. The CDR3 is 15 amino acids. The V and J ends lost 3 bases and 6 bases, in that order; junction bases with no gene match: 4.

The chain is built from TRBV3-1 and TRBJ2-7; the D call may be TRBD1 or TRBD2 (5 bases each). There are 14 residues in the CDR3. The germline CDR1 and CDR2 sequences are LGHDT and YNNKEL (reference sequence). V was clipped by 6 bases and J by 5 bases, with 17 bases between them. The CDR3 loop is CASSPGTVRNEQYF. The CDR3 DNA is TGTGCCAGCAGTCCCGGGACGGTGAGGAACGAGCAGTACTTC.

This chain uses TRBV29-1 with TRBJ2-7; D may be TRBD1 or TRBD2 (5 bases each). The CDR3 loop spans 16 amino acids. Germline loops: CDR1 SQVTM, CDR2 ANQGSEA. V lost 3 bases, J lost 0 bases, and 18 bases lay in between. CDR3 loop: CSVEADGGYSSYEQYF. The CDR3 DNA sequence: TGCAGCGTTGAGGCCGATGGGGGTTACAGCTCCTACGAGCAGTACTTC.

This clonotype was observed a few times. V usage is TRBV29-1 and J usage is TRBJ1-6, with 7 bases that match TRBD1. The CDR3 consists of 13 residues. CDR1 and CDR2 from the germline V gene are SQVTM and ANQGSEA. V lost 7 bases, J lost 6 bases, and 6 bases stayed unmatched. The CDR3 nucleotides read TGCAGCGCCCGGGAGGGGGCTAATTCACCCCTCCACTTT. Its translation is CSAREGANSPLHF.

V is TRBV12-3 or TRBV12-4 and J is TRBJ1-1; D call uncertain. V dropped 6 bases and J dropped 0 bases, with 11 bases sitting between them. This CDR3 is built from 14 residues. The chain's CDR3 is CASSHTPVNTEAFF. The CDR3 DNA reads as TGTGCCAGCAGCCATACACCGGTGAACACTGAAGCTTTCTTT.

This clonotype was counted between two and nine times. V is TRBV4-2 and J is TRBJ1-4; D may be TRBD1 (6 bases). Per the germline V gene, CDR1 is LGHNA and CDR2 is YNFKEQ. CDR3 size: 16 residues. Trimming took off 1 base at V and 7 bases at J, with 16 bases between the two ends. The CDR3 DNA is TGTGCCAGCAGCCAAGTAACCGGGACACCGGCTGAAAAACTGTTTTTT. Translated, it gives CASSQVTGTPAEKLFF.

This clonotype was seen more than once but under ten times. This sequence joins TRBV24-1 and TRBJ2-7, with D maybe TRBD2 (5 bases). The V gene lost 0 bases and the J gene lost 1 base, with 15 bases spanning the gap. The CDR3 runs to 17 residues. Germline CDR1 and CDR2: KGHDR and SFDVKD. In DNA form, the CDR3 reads TGTGCCACCAGTGATTTGCGCCGGCCTGGGAGATCCTACGAGCAGTACTTC. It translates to CATSDLRRPGRSYEQYF.

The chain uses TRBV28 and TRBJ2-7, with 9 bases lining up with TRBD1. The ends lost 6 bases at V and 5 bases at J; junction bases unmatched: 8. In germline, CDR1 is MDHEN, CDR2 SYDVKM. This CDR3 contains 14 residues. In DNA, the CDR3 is TGTGCCAGCAGCCCCCGGGACAGGGAACACGAGCAGTACTTC. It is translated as CASSPRDREHEQYF.

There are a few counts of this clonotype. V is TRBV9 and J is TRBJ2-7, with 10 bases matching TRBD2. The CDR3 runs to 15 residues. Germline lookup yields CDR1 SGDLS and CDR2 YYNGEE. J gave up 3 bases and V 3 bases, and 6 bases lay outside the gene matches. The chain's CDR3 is CASSDGASGGYEQYF. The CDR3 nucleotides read TGTGCCAGCAGCGACGGGGCTAGCGGGGGCTACGAGCAGTACTTC.

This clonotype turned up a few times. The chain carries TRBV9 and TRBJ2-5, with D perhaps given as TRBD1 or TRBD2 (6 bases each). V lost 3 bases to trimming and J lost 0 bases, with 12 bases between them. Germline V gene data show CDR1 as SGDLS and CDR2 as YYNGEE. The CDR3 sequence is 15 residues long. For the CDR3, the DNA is TGTGCCAGCAGCGGGCGGGACACCTACCAAGAGACCCAGTACTTC. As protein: CASSGRDTYQETQYF.

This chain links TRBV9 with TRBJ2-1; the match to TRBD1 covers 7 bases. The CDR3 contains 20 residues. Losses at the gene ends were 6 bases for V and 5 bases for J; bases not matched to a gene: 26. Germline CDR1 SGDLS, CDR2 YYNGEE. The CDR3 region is CASTGAEATGTGRSNNEQFF. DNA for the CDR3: TGTGCCAGCACCGGGGCAGAAGCGACAGGGACGGGACGTAGTAACAATGAGCAGTTCTTC.

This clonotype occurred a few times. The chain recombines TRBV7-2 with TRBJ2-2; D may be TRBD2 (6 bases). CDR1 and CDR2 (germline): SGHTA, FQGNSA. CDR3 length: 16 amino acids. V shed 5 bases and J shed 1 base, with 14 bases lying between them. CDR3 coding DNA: TGTGCCAGCAGCGTCACCGGGACTCGGAACACCGGGGAGCTGTTTTTT. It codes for CASSVTGTRNTGELFF.

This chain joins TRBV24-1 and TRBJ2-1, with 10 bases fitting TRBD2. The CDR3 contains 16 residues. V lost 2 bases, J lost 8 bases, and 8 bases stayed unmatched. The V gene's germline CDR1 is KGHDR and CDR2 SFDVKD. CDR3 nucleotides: TGTGCCACCAGTGATTGGGGGTCTAGCGGGAGCCATGAGCAGTTCTTC. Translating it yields CATSDWGSSGSHEQFF.

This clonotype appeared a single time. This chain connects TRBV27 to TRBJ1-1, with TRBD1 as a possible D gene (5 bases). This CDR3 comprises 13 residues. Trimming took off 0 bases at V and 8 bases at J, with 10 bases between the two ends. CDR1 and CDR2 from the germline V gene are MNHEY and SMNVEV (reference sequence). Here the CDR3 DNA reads TGTGCCAGCAGTTTATCCGCGGGGCTGGAAGCTTTCTTT. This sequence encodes CASSLSAGLEAFF.

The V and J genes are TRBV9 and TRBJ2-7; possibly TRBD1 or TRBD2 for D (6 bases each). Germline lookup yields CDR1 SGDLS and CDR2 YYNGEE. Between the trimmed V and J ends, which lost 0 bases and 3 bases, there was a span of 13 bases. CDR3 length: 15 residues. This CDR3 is CASSVGGGRDYEQYF. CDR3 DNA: TGTGCCAGCAGCGTAGGAGGGGGGCGCGACTACGAGCAGTACTTC.

The CDR3 loop is CATRETSGGYNEQFF. The CDR3, as DNA: TGTGCCACCAGAGAGACTAGCGGGGGGTACAATGAGCAGTTCTTC. J is TRBJ2-1 and V is TRBV15; 13 bases are shared with TRBD2. This CDR3 comprises 15 residues. With 6 bases clipped from V and 4 bases from J, the junction kept 3 bases outside the gene matches. Germline values: CDR1 LNHNV, CDR2 YYDKDF (reference sequence).

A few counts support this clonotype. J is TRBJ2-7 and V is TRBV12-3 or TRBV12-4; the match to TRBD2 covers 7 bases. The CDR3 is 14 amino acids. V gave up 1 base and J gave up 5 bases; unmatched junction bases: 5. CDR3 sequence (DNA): TGTGCCAGCAGTTTAGGGGGGGGAGTGCACGAGCAGTACTTC. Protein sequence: CASSLGGGVHEQYF.

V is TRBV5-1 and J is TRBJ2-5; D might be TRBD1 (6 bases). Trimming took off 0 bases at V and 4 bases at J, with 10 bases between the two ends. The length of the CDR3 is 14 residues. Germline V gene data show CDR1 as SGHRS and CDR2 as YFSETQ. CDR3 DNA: TGCGCCAGCAGCTTGGACAGGGCTAGAGAGACCCAGTACTTC. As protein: CASSLDRARETQYF.

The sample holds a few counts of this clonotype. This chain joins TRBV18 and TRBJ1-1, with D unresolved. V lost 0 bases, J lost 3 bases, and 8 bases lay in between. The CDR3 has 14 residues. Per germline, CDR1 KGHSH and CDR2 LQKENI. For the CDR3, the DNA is TGTGCCAGCTCACCACCGGCGCGGGACACTGAAGCTTTCTTT. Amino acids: CASSPPARDTEAFF. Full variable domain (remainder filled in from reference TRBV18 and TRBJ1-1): NAGVMQNPRHLVRRRGQEARLRCSPMKGHSHVYWYRQLPEEGLKFMVYLQKENIIDESGMPKERFSAEFPKEGPSILRIQQVVRGDSAAYFCASSPPARDTEAFFGQGTRLTVV.